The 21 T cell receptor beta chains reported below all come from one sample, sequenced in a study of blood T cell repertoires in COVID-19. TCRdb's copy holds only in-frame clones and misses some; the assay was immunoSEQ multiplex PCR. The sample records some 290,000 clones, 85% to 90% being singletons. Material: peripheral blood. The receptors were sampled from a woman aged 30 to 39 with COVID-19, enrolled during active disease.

CDR3 region: CASSTGQTLAKNIQYF. In DNA form, the CDR3 reads TGTGCCAGTAGTACAGGACAGACCCTAGCCAAAAACATTCAGTACTTC. This chain links TRBV19 with TRBJ2-4; D is perhaps TRBD1 (6 bases). Germline V lookup: CDR1 LNHDA, CDR2 SQIVND (reference sequence). The CDR3 has 16 residues. V was trimmed by 4 bases and J by 0 bases, leaving 13 bases between them.

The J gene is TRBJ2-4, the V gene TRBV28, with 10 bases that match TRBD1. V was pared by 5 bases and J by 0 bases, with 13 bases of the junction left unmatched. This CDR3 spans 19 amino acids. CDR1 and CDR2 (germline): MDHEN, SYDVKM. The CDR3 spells CASSPSGQGRNIAKNIQYF. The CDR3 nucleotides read TGTGCCAGCAGTCCCTCGGGACAGGGGCGCAATATAGCCAAAAACATTCAGTACTTC.

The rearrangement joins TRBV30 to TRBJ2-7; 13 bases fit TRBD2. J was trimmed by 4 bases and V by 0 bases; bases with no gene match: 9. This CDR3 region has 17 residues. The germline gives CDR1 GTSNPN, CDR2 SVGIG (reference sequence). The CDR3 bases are TGTGCCTGGAGTGTAACATCGGGACTAGCGGGACGTTACGAGCAGTACTTC. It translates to CAWSVTSGLAGRYEQYF. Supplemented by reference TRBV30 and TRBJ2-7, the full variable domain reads SQTIHQWPATLVQPVGSPLSLECTVEGTSNPNLYWYRQAAGRGLQLLFYSVGIGQISSEVPQNLSASRPQDRQFILSSKKLLLSDSGFYLCAWSVTSGLAGRYEQYFGPGTRLTVT.

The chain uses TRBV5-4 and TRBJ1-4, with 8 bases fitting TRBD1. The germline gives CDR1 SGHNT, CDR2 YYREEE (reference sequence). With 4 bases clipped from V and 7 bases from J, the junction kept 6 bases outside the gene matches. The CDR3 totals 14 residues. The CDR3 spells CASSLQGGVEKLFF. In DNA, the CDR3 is TGTGCCAGCAGCCTACAGGGGGGAGTTGAAAAACTGTTTTTT.

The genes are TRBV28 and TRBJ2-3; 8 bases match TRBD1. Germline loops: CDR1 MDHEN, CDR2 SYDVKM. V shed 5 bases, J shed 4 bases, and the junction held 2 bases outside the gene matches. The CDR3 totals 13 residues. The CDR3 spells CASSQGASDTQYF. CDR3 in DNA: TGTGCCAGCAGTCAGGGGGCCTCAGATACGCAGTATTTT.

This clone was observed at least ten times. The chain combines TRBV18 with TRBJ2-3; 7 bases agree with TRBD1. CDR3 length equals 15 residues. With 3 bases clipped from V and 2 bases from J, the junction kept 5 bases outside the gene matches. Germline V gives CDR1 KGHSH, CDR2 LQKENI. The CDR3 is CASSPTGDLTDTQYF. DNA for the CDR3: TGTGCCAGCTCACCTACAGGGGACCTCACAGATACGCAGTATTTT.

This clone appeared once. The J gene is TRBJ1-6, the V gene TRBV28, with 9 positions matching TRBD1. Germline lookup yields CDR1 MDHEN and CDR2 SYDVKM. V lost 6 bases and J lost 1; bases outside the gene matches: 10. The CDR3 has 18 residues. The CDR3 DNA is TGTGCCAGCAGCCCCGGGACAGGGATGTTATCCTATAATTCACCCCTCCACTTT. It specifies CASSPGTGMLSYNSPLHF.

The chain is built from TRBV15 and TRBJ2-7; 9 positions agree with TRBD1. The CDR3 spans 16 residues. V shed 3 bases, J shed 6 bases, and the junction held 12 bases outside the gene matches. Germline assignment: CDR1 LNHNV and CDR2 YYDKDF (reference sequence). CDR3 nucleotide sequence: TGTGCCACCAGCAGCCTACCCCCCGGACAGGGGACCGAGCAGTACTTC. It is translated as CATSSLPPGQGTEQYF.

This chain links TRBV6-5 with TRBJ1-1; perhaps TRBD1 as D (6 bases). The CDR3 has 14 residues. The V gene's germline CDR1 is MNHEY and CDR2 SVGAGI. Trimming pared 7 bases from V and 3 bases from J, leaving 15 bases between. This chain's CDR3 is CASIRQVADTEAFF. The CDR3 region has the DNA TGTGCCAGCATTAGACAGGTCGCCGACACTGAAGCTTTCTTT.

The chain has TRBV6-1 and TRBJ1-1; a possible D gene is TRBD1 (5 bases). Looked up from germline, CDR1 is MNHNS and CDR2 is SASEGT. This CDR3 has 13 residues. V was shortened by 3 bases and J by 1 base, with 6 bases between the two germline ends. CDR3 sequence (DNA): TGTGCCAGCAGTGAGGGGCGGAACACTGAAGCTTTCTTT. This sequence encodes CASSEGRNTEAFF.

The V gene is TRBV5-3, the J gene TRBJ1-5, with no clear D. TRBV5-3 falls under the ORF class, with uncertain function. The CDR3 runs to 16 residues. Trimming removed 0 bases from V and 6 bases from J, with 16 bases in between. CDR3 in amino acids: CARSLAPRAPGQPQHF. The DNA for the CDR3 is TGTGCCAGAAGCTTGGCCCCGAGAGCACCGGGTCAGCCCCAGCATTTT.

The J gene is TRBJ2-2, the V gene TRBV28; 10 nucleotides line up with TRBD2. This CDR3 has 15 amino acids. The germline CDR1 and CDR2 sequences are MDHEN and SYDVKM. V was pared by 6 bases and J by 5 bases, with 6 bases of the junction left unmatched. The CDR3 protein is CASRMSGRETGELFF. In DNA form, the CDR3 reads TGTGCCAGCAGAATGAGCGGGAGGGAGACCGGGGAGCTGTTTTTT.

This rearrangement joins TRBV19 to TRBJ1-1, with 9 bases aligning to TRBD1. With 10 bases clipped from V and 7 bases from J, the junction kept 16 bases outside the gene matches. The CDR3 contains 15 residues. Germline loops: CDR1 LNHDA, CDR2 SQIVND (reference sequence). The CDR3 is CATTKLGTGRIEAFF. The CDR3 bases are TGTGCCACCACAAAACTGGGGACAGGGCGCATTGAAGCTTTCTTT.

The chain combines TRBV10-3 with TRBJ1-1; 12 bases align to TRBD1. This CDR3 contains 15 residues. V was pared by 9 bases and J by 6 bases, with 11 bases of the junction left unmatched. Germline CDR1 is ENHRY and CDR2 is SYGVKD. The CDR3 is CAILRDRGLFAEAFF. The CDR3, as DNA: TGTGCCATTCTCCGGGACAGGGGGCTTTTTGCTGAAGCTTTCTTT.

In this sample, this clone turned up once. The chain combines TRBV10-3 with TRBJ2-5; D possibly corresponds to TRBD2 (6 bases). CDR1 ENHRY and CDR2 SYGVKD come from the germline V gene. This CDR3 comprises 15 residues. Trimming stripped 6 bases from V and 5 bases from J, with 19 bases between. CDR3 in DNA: TGTGCCATCAGCCCCGGAGGGCCCTCTTGGGAGACCCAGTACTTC. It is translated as CAISPGGPSWETQYF.

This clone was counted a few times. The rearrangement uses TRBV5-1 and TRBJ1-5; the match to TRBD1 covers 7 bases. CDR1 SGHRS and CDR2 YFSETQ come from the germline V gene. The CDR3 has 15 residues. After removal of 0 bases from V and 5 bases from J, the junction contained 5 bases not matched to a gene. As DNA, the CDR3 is TGCGCCAGCAGCTTGGACAGGGGAGAGGATCAGCCCCAGCATTTT. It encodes CASSLDRGEDQPQHF.

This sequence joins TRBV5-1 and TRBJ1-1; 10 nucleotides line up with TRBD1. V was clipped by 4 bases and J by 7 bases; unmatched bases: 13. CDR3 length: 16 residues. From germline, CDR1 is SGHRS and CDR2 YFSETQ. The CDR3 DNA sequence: TGCGCCAGCAGCCATCATTGGACAGGGGGGAGTGTTGAAGCTTTCTTT. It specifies CASSHHWTGGSVEAFF.

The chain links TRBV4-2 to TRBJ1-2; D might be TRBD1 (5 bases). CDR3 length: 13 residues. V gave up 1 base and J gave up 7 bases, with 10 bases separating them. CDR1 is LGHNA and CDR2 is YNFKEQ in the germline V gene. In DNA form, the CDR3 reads TGTGCCAGCAGCCAAGCGGGGGAGCGTGGCTACACCTTC. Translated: CASSQAGERGYTF.

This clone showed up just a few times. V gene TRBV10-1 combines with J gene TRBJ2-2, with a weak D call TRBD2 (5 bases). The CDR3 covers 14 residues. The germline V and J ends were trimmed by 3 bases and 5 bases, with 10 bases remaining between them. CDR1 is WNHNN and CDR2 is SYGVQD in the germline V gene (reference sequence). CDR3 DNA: TGCGCCAGCAGTGACTCCGGGGATACCGGGGAGCTGTTTTTT. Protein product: CASSDSGDTGELFF.

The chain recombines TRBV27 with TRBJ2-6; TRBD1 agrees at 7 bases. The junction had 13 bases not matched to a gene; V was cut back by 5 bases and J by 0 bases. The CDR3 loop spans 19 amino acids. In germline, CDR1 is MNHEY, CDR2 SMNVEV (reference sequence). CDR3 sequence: CASSPRRDRTFSGANVLTF. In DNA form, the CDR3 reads TGTGCCAGCAGTCCGAGACGGGACAGAACATTCTCTGGGGCCAACGTCCTGACTTTC. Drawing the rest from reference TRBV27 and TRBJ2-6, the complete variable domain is EAQVTQNPRYLITVTGKKLTVTCSQNMNHEYMSWYRQDPGLGLRQIYYSMNVEVTDKGDVPEGYKVSRKEKRNFPLILESPSPNQTSLYFCASSPRRDRTFSGANVLTFGAGSRLTVL.

CDR3 amino acids: CASSKSSTVHRYEQYF. The CDR3 nucleotides are TGTGCCAGCAGCAAAAGTTCGACAGTTCACCGATACGAGCAGTACTTC. The genes are TRBV21-1 and TRBJ2-7; no check of the table's D call, TRBD1, against the DNA was made. TRBV21-1 constitutes a pseudogene. The CDR3 is made up of 16 amino acids.